Listed below are T cell receptor beta chains from one sample, sequenced in a study of blood T cell repertoires in COVID-19. Sequencing was performed with immunoSEQ multiplex PCR; in TCRdb, only in-frame clones are kept and a portion is missing. The table has 65,000 to 70,000 clones, 79% seen once. The sample was peripheral blood. The source of these receptors is a human donor in a cohort sampled during active COVID-19. CDR3s include the opening cysteine and the closing phenylalanine or tryptophan. D genes are given only for firm matches. Where a row states a size, it is once, few, many or the class of an expanded clone; other rows omit it.

CASSLKGAGANVLTF	TGTGCCAGCAGCTTAAAGGGGGCTGGGGCCAACGTCCTGACTTTC	.	TRBV11-1	.	TRBJ2-6
CASSPDRDSYNEQFF	TGTGCCAGCAGCCCGGACAGGGACTCCTACAATGAGCAGTTCTTC	.	TRBV27	TRBD1	TRBJ2-1
CASSLMGQQETQYF	TGTGCCAGCAGCTTAATGGGACAGCAAGAGACCCAGTACTTC	.	TRBV7-9	TRBD1	TRBJ2-5
CASSPQDSGGATTDTQYF	TGTGCCAGCTCACCGCAAGATAGCGGGGGGGCTACCACAGATACGCAGTATTTT	.	TRBV18	TRBD2	TRBJ2-3
CASSEYASNEQFF	TGCGCCAGCAGTGAGTACGCGAGCAATGAGCAGTTCTTC	few	TRBV10-1	.	TRBJ2-1
CASSQVGLAGMNTGELFF	TGTGCCAGCAGCCAAGTTGGACTAGCGGGTATGAACACCGGGGAGCTGTTTTTT	many	TRBV4-2	TRBD2	TRBJ2-2
CASSPLGKGGTSSYEQYF	TGTGCCAGCAGTCCCCTAGGAAAGGGGGGGACCAGCTCCTACGAGCAGTACTTC	.	TRBV27	.	TRBJ2-7
CASSRGTDYGYTF	TGTGCCAGCAGCCGAGGCACGGACTATGGCTACACCTTC	.	TRBV3-1/TRBV3-2	.	TRBJ1-2
CASSSRGLVDTIYF	TGTGCCAGCAGCTCCAGGGGGCTGGTGGACACCATATATTTT	few	TRBV7-8	TRBD1	TRBJ1-3
CASSGGGTNEKLFF	TGTGCCAGCAGTGGGGGGGGAACTAATGAAAAACTGTTTTTT	.	TRBV2	.	TRBJ1-4
CASSPLGLAVPNEQFF	TGTGCCAGCTCACCACTGGGACTAGCGGTCCCCAATGAGCAGTTCTTC	few	TRBV18	TRBD2	TRBJ2-1
CASSLWGWGGNTEAFF	TGTGCCAGCAGTTTATGGGGGTGGGGAGGGAACACTGAAGCTTTCTTT	.	TRBV28	.	TRBJ1-1
CASSGGLAEIQNIQYF	TGTGCCAGCAGTGGAGGCCTAGCGGAAATCCAAAACATTCAGTACTTC	.	TRBV2	TRBD2	TRBJ2-4
CASSQGQGSNTGELFF	TGTGCCAGCAGCCAAGGACAGGGTTCGAACACCGGGGAGCTGTTTTTT	.	TRBV5-4	TRBD1	TRBJ2-2
CASSLQGFPPLHF	TGCGCCAGCAGCCTCCAGGGGTTTCCACCCCTCCACTTT	few	TRBV5-1	.	TRBJ1-6
CASSLKSGGTDTQYF	TGTGCCAGCAGCTTGAAGTCAGGGGGCACAGATACGCAGTATTTT	.	TRBV5-4	.	TRBJ2-3
CASSEFKAGGDTQYF	TGTGCCAGCAGTGAATTTAAGGCAGGGGGGGATACGCAGTATTTT	.	TRBV25-1	.	TRBJ2-3
CASSLTGTGLSEAFF	TGTGCCAGCAGCTTGACAGGGACGGGCTTGAGTGAAGCTTTCTTT	.	TRBV2	TRBD1	TRBJ1-1
CASSAGTGAYYGYTF	TGTGCCAGCAGCGCGGGGACAGGGGCCTACTATGGCTACACCTTC	few	TRBV7-9	TRBD1	TRBJ1-2
CASSLGGTGNNQPQHF	TGTGCCAGCAGCTTGGGGGGGACAGGGAACAATCAGCCCCAGCATTTT	.	TRBV5-5	TRBD1	TRBJ1-5
CASSMSSGSLGQPQHF	TGTGCCAGTAGTATGTCGTCCGGGTCCCTGGGTCAGCCCCAGCATTTT	.	TRBV19	.	TRBJ1-5
CASSLGQGTEAFF	TGCGCCAGCAGTCTAGGACAGGGCACTGAAGCTTTCTTT	.	TRBV10-1	TRBD1	TRBJ1-1
CAISEEIAGVTDTQYF	TGTGCCATCAGTGAGGAAATAGCGGGAGTAACAGATACGCAGTATTTT	.	TRBV10-3	TRBD2	TRBJ2-3
CASSIDRRGRQNF	TGTGCCAGTAGTATAGATAGAAGGGGTCGTCAGAACTTC	.	TRBV19	.	TRBJ2-7
CASSQGRERVAGELFF	TGTGCCAGCAGCCAAGGGCGGGAGAGGGTCGCCGGGGAGCTGTTTTTT	.	TRBV3-1/TRBV3-2	TRBD2	TRBJ2-2
CASSSSTGFGSYNSPLHF	TGTGCCAGCAGTTCCTCTACAGGTTTTGGCTCCTATAATTCACCCCTCCACTTT	.	TRBV28	.	TRBJ1-6
CASSERPGVNEQFF	TGTGCCAGCAGCGAAAGGCCGGGAGTCAATGAGCAGTTCTTC	.	TRBV2	.	TRBJ2-1
CASSEGTGGRETQYF	TGCGCCAGCAGTGAGGGGACAGGGGGCAGAGAGACCCAGTACTTC	.	TRBV10-1	TRBD1	TRBJ2-5
CASSLASGSTGELFF	TGTGCCAGCAGCTTGGCTAGCGGCTCCACCGGGGAGCTGTTTTTT	.	TRBV11-3	TRBD2	TRBJ2-2
CASSLTPGLHSTDTQYF	TGCGCCAGCAGCTTAACGCCGGGACTACATAGCACAGATACGCAGTATTTT	.	TRBV5-1	TRBD2	TRBJ2-3